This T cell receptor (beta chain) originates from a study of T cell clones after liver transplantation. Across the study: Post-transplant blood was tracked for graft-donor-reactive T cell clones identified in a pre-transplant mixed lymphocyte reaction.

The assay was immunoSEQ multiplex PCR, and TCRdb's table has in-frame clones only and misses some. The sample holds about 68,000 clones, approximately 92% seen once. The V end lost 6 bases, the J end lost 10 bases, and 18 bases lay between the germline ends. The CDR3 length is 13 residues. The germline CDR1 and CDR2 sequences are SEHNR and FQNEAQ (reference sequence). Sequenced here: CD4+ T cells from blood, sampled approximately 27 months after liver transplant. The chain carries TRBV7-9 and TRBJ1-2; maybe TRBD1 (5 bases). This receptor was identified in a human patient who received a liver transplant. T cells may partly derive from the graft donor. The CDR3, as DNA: TGTGCCAGCAGTTCTTCCGGGACGGCCGCCTACACCTTC. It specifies CASSSSGTAAYTF.